These T cell receptor beta chains were read from a single sample in a study of T cell changes during pregnancy in multiple sclerosis. The data were produced by immunoSEQ multiplex PCR, yet TCRdb's version contains in-frame clones alone and is incomplete. Among roughly 110,000 clones listed, just under 95% were seen once. The sample consisted of peripheral blood, taken after pregnancy. The receptors here all came from a female donor with multiple sclerosis, enrolled in a pregnancy study. The CDR3 runs from the conserved cysteine through the conserved F or W. D genes are given only for firm matches. Size values are once, few and many counts, or a class for expanded clones, and some rows have none.

abundance	d_gene	v_gene	j_gene	CDR3nt	CDR3aa
.	.	TRBV10-1	TRBJ2-7	TGCGCCAGCAGGAAGGCACAGGGCTACGAGCAGTACTTC	CASRKAQGYEQYF
.	.	TRBV5-1	TRBJ2-1	TGCGCCAGCAGCTTGGAGGCGATTTGGAGTGAGCAGTTCTTC	CASSLEAIWSEQFF
.	.	TRBV6-5	TRBJ1-5	TGTGCCAGCAGGGCATTAAGCAGGGGAGATCAGCCCCAGCATTTT	CASRALSRGDQPQHF
.	TRBD2	TRBV14	TRBJ2-5	TGTGCCAGCAGCCGGGAAACTAGCGCACAAGAGACCCAGTACTTC	CASSRETSAQETQYF
.	TRBD1	TRBV6-6	TRBJ1-5	TGTGCCAGCAGTAGGGACAGGGGGCCGGCTCAGCCCCAGCATTTT	CASSRDRGPAQPQHF
once	TRBD2	TRBV27	TRBJ2-3	TGTGCCAGCAGTTTAACTCCTAGCGGGACCCCCTCCACAGATACGCAGTATTTT	CASSLTPSGTPSTDTQYF
.	TRBD1	TRBV9	TRBJ2-1	TGTGCCAGCAGCGAACCCGTCGACAGGGGAAGATCCTACAATGAGCAGTTCTTC	CASSEPVDRGRSYNEQFF
.	.	TRBV29-1	TRBJ2-1	TGCAGCGTTGTTGTACAGGGGCAGTTCTTC	CSVVVQGQFF
.	.	TRBV27	TRBJ1-1	TGTGCCAGCAGTTTAACGGTGAACACTGAAGCTTTCTTT	CASSLTVNTEAFF
.	TRBD2	TRBV5-3	TRBJ2-2	TGTGCCAGAAGCGCCACGACCGGACTAGCGAGACTAGACGGCTACACCGGGGAGCTGTTTTTT	CARSATTGLARLDGYTGELFF
.	.	TRBV7-2	TRBJ1-2	TGTGCCAGCAGCTTGGGAACCCGACAGTTGCAACACGGCTACACCTTC	CASSLGTRQLQHGYTF
.	.	TRBV7-8	TRBJ2-6	TGTGCCAGCAGCTCTCCCCGGGGTTCTGGGGCCAACGTCCTGACTTTC	CASSSPRGSGANVLTF
.	TRBD1	TRBV28	TRBJ2-2	TGTGCCAGCAGTTGGACAGGGAGCACCGGGGAGCTGTTTTTT	CASSWTGSTGELFF
.	.	TRBV5-6	TRBJ1-2	TGTGCCAGCAGCTTGAAGGGAGGGTATGGCTACACCTTC	CASSLKGGYGYTF
few	.	TRBV18	TRBJ1-1	TGTGCCAGCTCACACACCGAAAGGGGAAACACTGAAGCTTTCTTT	CASSHTERGNTEAFF
few	TRBD1	TRBV6-6	TRBJ1-3	TGTGCCAGCAGTTACTCCACTTCACCAGGACAGGGGTGTTTT	CASSYSTSPGQGCF
.	.	TRBV11-2	TRBJ2-6	TGTGCCAGCAGCTTTCGGTCGGGTGGGGCCAACGTCCTGACTTTC	CASSFRSGGANVLTF
.	.	TRBV25-1	TRBJ2-1	TGTGCCAGCAGTGGGGACTTTTACAATGAGCAGTTCTTC	CASSGDFYNEQFF
once	TRBD1	TRBV5-1	TRBJ2-7	TGCGCCAGCAGCCCCAACAGGGGTACGGGCGACGAGCAGTACTTC	CASSPNRGTGDEQYF
.	.	TRBV30	TRBJ1-1	TGTGCCTGGAGTGCGGGGTTGAACACTGAAGCTTTCTTT	CAWSAGLNTEAFF
.	TRBD2	TRBV5-6	TRBJ2-5	TGTGCCAGCACAGATAGGCGGGAGCGAAAGACCCAGTACTTC	CASTDRRERKTQYF
.	TRBD2	TRBV9	TRBJ2-2	TGTGCCAGCACCGGGGGACTAGCCCCGGACACCGGGGAGCTGTTTTTT	CASTGGLAPDTGELFF
.	TRBD2	TRBV6-5	TRBJ2-3	TGTGCCAGCAGTCCGGGGGGAGGGGATACGCAGTATTTT	CASSPGGGDTQYF
.	TRBD1	TRBV29-1	TRBJ2-3	TGCAGCGCCGGACGACAGGGTCTATATGATACGCAGTATTTT	CSAGRQGLYDTQYF
.	.	TRBV5-4	TRBJ1-4	TGTGCCAGCAGCCCCGGACAGCACCCAGGGACAACTAATGAAAAACTGTTTTTT	CASSPGQHPGTTNEKLFF
.	.	TRBV6-5	TRBJ1-2	TGTGCCAGCAGTTACCGGGATAACTATGGCTACACCTTC	CASSYRDNYGYTF
.	TRBD1	TRBV28	TRBJ1-2	TGTGCCAGCTCCTTGTCCGACAGGGGATACGGCTACACCTTC	CASSLSDRGYGYTF
.	TRBD2	TRBV19	TRBJ2-5	TGTGCCAGTAGTATAGGGGGACTAGCGGGAGCAGAGACCCAGTACTTC	CASSIGGLAGAETQYF
.	.	TRBV5-1	TRBJ2-7	TGCGCCAGCAGCTTGCTACAGGGTAGTGACCACGAGCAGTACTTC	CASSLLQGSDHEQYF
.	.	TRBV20-1	TRBJ1-2	TGCAGTGCTAGGGGCAGTAATGGCTACACCTTC	CSARGSNGYTF
.	TRBD1	TRBV11-3	TRBJ2-2	TGTGCCAGCAGCTTAGGACAGGGTTACACCGGGGAGCTGTTTTTT	CASSLGQGYTGELFF
once	TRBD2	TRBV10-3	TRBJ2-1	TGTGCCATCAGTGACCTCGAGCGGGGGTTGTACAATGAGCAGTTCTTC	CAISDLERGLYNEQFF
.	TRBD1	TRBV19	TRBJ1-4	TGTGCCAGTACAAGGGGGCGTAATGAAAAACTGTTTTTT	CASTRGRNEKLFF
.	.	TRBV18	TRBJ1-2	TGTGCCAGCTCGGCCAGGGGACAAACTGCCTCCTACACCTTC	CASSARGQTASYTF
.	TRBD1	TRBV7-6	TRBJ2-2	TGTGCCAGCAGCTGGCAGGGGGACACCGGGGAGCTGTTTTTT	CASSWQGDTGELFF
once	TRBD1	TRBV18	TRBJ2-7	TGTGCCAGCTCAGCCCGGGACAGGACCTACGAGCAGTACTTC	CASSARDRTYEQYF
.	.	TRBV5-1	TRBJ2-7	TGCGCCAGCAGCCCTAACAGGGGAGGTTACGAGCAGTACTTC	CASSPNRGGYEQYF
.	TRBD1	TRBV6-1	TRBJ2-4	TGTGCCAGCAGCCCACGGACAGGTTCTGGAAACATTCAGTACTTC	CASSPRTGSGNIQYF
.	.	TRBV7-8	TRBJ1-2	TGTGCCAGCAGCTTAGCTACGTCCCTCAGTAACTATGGCTACACCTTC	CASSLATSLSNYGYTF
.	.	TRBV29-1	TRBJ1-2	TGCAGCGTTGAAGATCCGAATTACCGGGGAGGGGTCTATGACTACACCTTC	CSVEDPNYRGGVYDYTF
.	.	TRBV19	TRBJ1-1	TGTGCCAGTAGTCCCCGCAGGGGACGTGACACTGAAGCTTTCTTT	CASSPRRGRDTEAFF
.	TRBD1	TRBV6-6	TRBJ2-7	TGTGCCAGCACTTCCGCCCGGACAGGGGGCGAGCAGTACTTC	CASTSARTGGEQYF
.	TRBD2	TRBV30	TRBJ2-3	TGTGCCTGGAGTGGGGCGGGGGGCACAGATACGCAGTATTTT	CAWSGAGGTDTQYF
once	.	TRBV30	TRBJ2-3	TGTGCCTGGAGGACCGGGACACTCGTTCGGACAGATACGCAGTATTTT	CAWRTGTLVRTDTQYF
.	TRBD1	TRBV7-4	TRBJ2-7	TGTGCCAGCAGCTTCGGAGACAGGGGATACGAGCAGTACTTC	CASSFGDRGYEQYF
.	.	TRBV18	TRBJ2-7	TGTGCCACCTCAACAGGGTCTGGCCAAAACTACGAGCAGTACTTC	CATSTGSGQNYEQYF
.	TRBD1	TRBV10-3	TRBJ2-7	TGTGCCATCAGTGGCCAGGGACAGACCTACGAGCAGTACTTC	CAISGQGQTYEQYF
.	.	TRBV28	TRBJ2-3	TGTGCCAGCAGTTTTAGAGGGGGAGCGGAAGATACGCAGTATTTT	CASSFRGGAEDTQYF
once	TRBD1	TRBV6-1	TRBJ1-2	TGTGCCAGCAGCGACAGGGGGCTAACGTATGGCTACACCTTC	CASSDRGLTYGYTF
.	TRBD1	TRBV19	TRBJ2-7	TGTGCCAGTAGTATACAGGGGGACAACGAGCAGTACTTC	CASSIQGDNEQYF
once	.	TRBV7-8	TRBJ1-1	TGTGCCAGCAGCTTAGCGGGCCAGAACACTGAAGCTTTCTTT	CASSLAGQNTEAFF
.	.	TRBV7-2	TRBJ1-5	TGTGCCAGCAGCTTATTTGAGGGTAAACAGCCCCAGCATTTT	CASSLFEGKQPQHF
.	TRBD2	TRBV28	TRBJ2-1	TGTGCCAGCAGAGCGGGACTAGCGGGGGGCGGCAATGAGCAGTTCTTC	CASRAGLAGGGNEQFF
.	.	TRBV6-6	TRBJ1-2	TGTGCCAGCAGCCCCAGCTATGGCTACACCTTC	CASSPSYGYTF
.	TRBD2	TRBV27	TRBJ2-6	TGTGCCAGCAGTCCCTTAGGAGCGGGAGGGCCTGGGGCCAACGTCCTGACTTTC	CASSPLGAGGPGANVLTF
.	TRBD1	TRBV7-6	TRBJ2-5	TGTGCCAGCAGCTTAACTAGGACAGGGTCGGCCGAGACCCAGTACTTC	CASSLTRTGSAETQYF
once	.	TRBV28	TRBJ2-3	TGTGCCAGCAGTTTATTAAAAAATACGCAGTATTTT	CASSLLKNTQYF
.	TRBD1	TRBV5-1	TRBJ2-3	TGCGCCAGCAGCTCCCCTCGACAGGGTTTCGAAGCAGATACGCAGTATTTT	CASSSPRQGFEADTQYF
.	.	TRBV7-8	TRBJ2-7	TGTGCCAGCAGCTTAGTTCAACAGGTGACGACCTACGAGCAGTACTTC	CASSLVQQVTTYEQYF
.	TRBD1	TRBV6-1	TRBJ2-2	TGTGCCAGCATTCCTGGGACAGCGAACACCGGGGAGCTGTTTTTT	CASIPGTANTGELFF